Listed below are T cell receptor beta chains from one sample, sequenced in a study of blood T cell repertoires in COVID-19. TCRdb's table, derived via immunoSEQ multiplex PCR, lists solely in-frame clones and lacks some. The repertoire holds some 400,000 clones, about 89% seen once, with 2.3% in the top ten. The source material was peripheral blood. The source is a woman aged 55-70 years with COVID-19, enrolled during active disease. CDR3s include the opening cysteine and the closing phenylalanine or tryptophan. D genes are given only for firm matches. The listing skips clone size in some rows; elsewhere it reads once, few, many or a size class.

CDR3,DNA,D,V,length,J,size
CASSLRGRYNEQFF,TGTGCCAGCAGCTTGCGGGGGAGATACAATGAGCAGTTCTTC,TRBD2,TRBV11-2,14,TRBJ2-1,NA
CASSPATGSSYEQYF,TGTGCCAGCAGCCCGGCAACAGGTTCTTCCTACGAGCAGTACTTC,NA,TRBV7-9,15,TRBJ2-7,many
CASRPMAGSSYNEQFF,TGTGCCAGCCGGCCAATGGCGGGGTCCTCCTACAATGAGCAGTTCTTC,NA,TRBV7-2,16,TRBJ2-1,NA
CASSSGGFRNQPQHF,TGTGCCAGCAGTTCCGGGGGGTTTCGCAATCAGCCCCAGCATTTT,NA,TRBV6-2/TRBV6-3,15,TRBJ1-5,NA
CASSLEARQGQPQWETQYF,TGTGCCAGCAGCTTAGAGGCTAGACAGGGCCAACCTCAATGGGAGACCCAGTACTTC,TRBD1,TRBV7-9,19,TRBJ2-5,NA
CASTYRPPGATNEKLFF,TGTGCCAGTACATACAGGCCCCCTGGGGCAACTAATGAAAAACTGTTTTTT,NA,TRBV19,17,TRBJ1-4,NA
CASSSVGGNSPLHF,TGTGCCAGCAGTTCCGTCGGGGGTAATTCACCCCTCCACTTT,NA,TRBV6-6,14,TRBJ1-6,NA
CASSLAVGRGFGGTEAFF,TGTGCCAGCAGCTTAGCCGTTGGCAGGGGGTTCGGAGGCACTGAAGCTTTCTTT,TRBD1,TRBV7-8,18,TRBJ1-1,NA
CASSEKGGNTIYF,TGCGCCAGCAGTGAGAAGGGGGGAAACACCATATATTTT,NA,TRBV10-1,13,TRBJ1-3,NA
CASSFGLLAGGVNEQFF,TGTGCCAGCAGCTTCGGTCTGCTAGCGGGGGGGGTCAATGAGCAGTTCTTC,TRBD2,TRBV7-2,17,TRBJ2-1,NA
CASTYGGAQYF,TGTGCCAGCACTTATGGGGGCGCGCAGTATTTT,NA,TRBV6-5,11,TRBJ2-3,NA
CASTQQGARSYGYTF,TGTGCCAGTACCCAACAGGGGGCCAGATCCTATGGCTACACCTTC,TRBD1,TRBV19,15,TRBJ1-2,NA
CASSLIGGGPSEQYF,TGCGCCAGCAGCTTGATCGGGGGGGGACCCTCCGAGCAGTACTTC,TRBD2,TRBV5-1,15,TRBJ2-7,NA
CASSSESKHNEQFF,TGTGCCAGCAGTTCCGAGAGCAAGCACAATGAGCAGTTCTTC,NA,TRBV27,14,TRBJ2-1,NA